The sequence of this T cell receptor (beta chain) was determined in a study of blood T cell repertoires in COVID-19. Study details: PBMCs, B-cell-depleted T cells, or T cells provided the cDNA or gDNA that made up the material.

The V end was cut by 4 bases, the J end by 5 bases, with 15 bases between. This CDR3 contains 13 residues. CDR1 is SQVTM, CDR2 ANQGSEA, per germline. Authors' methods: Amplification from reference gene primers served as the basis for estimated nucleated cell counts. Profiled with immunoSEQ multiplex PCR; TCRdb holds only in-frame clones, not every one. That table is the source of V, J and clone size, and D and trimming were worked out from the DNA. The table lists some 230,000 clones, approximately 84% of them singletons. Material: peripheral blood. This chain connects TRBV29-1 to TRBJ2-7; D not resolved. The TCR comes from a man in his forties or fifties who had recovered from COVID-19. The CDR3 DNA reads TGCAGCGTTGTTCGTGACATGCGTGACGAGCAGTACTTC. Its protein product is CSVVRDMRDEQYF.